The sequence of this T cell receptor (beta chain) was determined in a study of T cell responses to AZD1222 COVID-19 vaccine. Overall study findings and caveats: Nearly half of spike-specific TCRs reportedly target unmutated variant regions. There were vaccine-associated CD4 TCRs across spike, dominant at 160-218 and 743-854. The study found Spike-specific TCR breadth and depth rose after two AZD1222 doses.

Comments on this clone: Antigen: not known.

There are 12 residues in the CDR3. Trimming removed 1 base from V and 7 bases from J, with 4 bases in between. CDR1 and CDR2 (germline): LGHDT, YNNKEL (reference sequence). This table comes from immunoSEQ multiplex PCR, and its TCRdb copy is limited to in-frame clones, with some not included. The table shows tens of thousands of clones, with around 90% occurring only once. The sequence was collected from an adult in good health. The chain uses TRBV3-1 (or the pseudogene TRBV3-2) and TRBJ1-4; D is unclear. Material: peripheral blood, obtained on day 0 of AZD1222 vaccination. CDR3 in DNA: TGTGCCAGCAGCCAAGGAGGTGAAAAACTGTTTTTT. This codes for CASSQGGEKLFF.